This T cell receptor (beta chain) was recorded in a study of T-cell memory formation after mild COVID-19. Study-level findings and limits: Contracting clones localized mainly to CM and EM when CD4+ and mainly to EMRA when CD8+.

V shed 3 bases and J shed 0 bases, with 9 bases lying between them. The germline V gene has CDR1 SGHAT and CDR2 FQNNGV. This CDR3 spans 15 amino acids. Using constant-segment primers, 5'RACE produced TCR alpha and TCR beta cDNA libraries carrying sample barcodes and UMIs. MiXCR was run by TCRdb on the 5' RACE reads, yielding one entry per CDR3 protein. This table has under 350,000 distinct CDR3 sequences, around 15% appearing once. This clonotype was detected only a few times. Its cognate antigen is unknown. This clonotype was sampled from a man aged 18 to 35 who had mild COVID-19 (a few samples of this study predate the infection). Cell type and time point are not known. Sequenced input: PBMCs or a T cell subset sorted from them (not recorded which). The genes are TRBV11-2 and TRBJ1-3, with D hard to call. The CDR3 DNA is TGTGCCAGCAGCTTCCACAGACTCTCTGGAAACACCATATATTTT. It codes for CASSFHRLSGNTIYF.